A single T cell receptor (beta chain) is shown here with its context. These data come from a study of T cell responses to AZD1222 COVID-19 vaccine. Libraries were prepared by immunoSEQ multiplex PCR; TCRdb keeps only in-frame clonotypes and omits some of them. Altogether about 96,000 clones are present, around 90% being singletons, with the ten largest covering approximately 25%. The CDR3 loop spans 15 amino acids. The V gene's germline CDR1 is SEHNR and CDR2 FQNEAQ (reference sequence). V usage is TRBV7-9 and J usage is TRBJ2-7, with 11 positions matching TRBD2. The input for sequencing was peripheral blood, taken on day 0 of AZD1222 vaccination. The sequence was collected from an adult in good health. CDR3 DNA sequence: TGTGAGGGTCCCCTTACTAGCGGGAGAATGGGCGAGCAGTACTTC. Protein: CEGPLTSGRMGEQYF.